This TCR beta chain derives from a study of cytomegalovirus exposure and HLA in healthy donors. Per the germline V gene, CDR1 is SEHNR and CDR2 is FQNEAQ (reference sequence). V dropped 1 base and J dropped 3 bases, with 18 bases sitting between them. CDR3 length equals 18 residues. Sequencing was performed with immunoSEQ multiplex PCR; in TCRdb, only in-frame clones are kept and a portion is missing. The repertoire holds over 250,000 clones, about 85% seen once, with approximately 1% in the top ten. The origin of this receptor is a woman aged 25-40 years in good health and CMV-seropositive. The sample comprised PBMCs. The rearrangement joins TRBV7-9 to TRBJ1-4, with D unresolved. DNA for the CDR3: TGTGCCAGCAGCTTAGTCCCTGGGCATATTCGTCCTAATGAAAAACTGTTTTTT. It yields the protein CASSLVPGHIRPNEKLFF.